The clone carrying this T cell receptor beta chain was recorded a few times. Its antigen is still unknown. This entry is derived from a study of T cells after yellow fever vaccination. TCRdb recomputed calls from the 5' RACE reads with MiXCR, one row per CDR3 protein. The sample comprises about 260,000 distinct CDR3 sequences, over 10% of which are singletons, and 0.4% to 0.65% rests with the top ten. Study findings and constraints: Post-booster repertoires contained most primary-vaccination clones again (almost 97% CD4, approximately 86% CD8). Highly abundant clonotypes carried over from the bulk population could end up in FACS-sorted repertoires as contaminants.

The V gene's germline CDR1 is SGHRS and CDR2 YFSETQ. V gave up 4 bases and J gave up 1 base, with 8 bases separating them. The CDR3 totals 14 residues. The gene calls are TRBV5-1 and TRBJ1-4; no clear D. The origin of this receptor is a man under 40 who received the YFV17D yellow fever vaccine. The source was CD4+ T cells sorted from PBMCs, collected 45 days after the yellow fever booster vaccination. The chain's CDR3 is CASSPGVTNEKLFF. For the CDR3, the DNA is TGCGCCAGCAGCCCAGGTGTAACTAATGAAAAACTGTTTTTT.